This TCR beta chain was sequenced in a study of molecular identifiers for immune sequencing clone quantification. Study conclusions and caveats: Spiked TCR RNA from one Jurkat cell reportedly showed up when mixed among one million naive cells.

Sorted cells numbering about 20,000 to 1,000,000, with 10%, 30% or 50% RNA, yielded the naive CD8 libraries. Using a CD8+CD4-CCR7+CD45RA+ phenotype, naive CD8 T cells were sorted. MiXCR was run by TCRdb on the PCR reads, yielding one entry per CDR3 protein. In the table there are about 640,000 distinct CDR3 sequences, less than 20% of which are singletons. V shed 3 bases and J shed 7 bases, with 13 bases lying between them. CDR3 length: 13 amino acids. The germline V gene encodes CDR1 SGDLS and CDR2 YYNGEE. This clonotype was counted at least ten times. What it binds is not known. V gene TRBV9 combines with J gene TRBJ1-1, with D possibly being TRBD1 (5 bases). The sequence was collected from a human donor in good health. Some libraries in this study had Jurkat cell RNA spiked in. The sample taken for sequencing was naive CD8+ T cells from blood, with Jurkat cell RNA spiked in. Subset meaning: FACS-sorted CD8+CD4-CCR7+CD45RA+ naive T cells. For the CDR3, the DNA is TGTGCCAGCAGCGCTCCCGGGACGGATGAAGCTTTCTTT. Amino acids: CASSAPGTDEAFF.